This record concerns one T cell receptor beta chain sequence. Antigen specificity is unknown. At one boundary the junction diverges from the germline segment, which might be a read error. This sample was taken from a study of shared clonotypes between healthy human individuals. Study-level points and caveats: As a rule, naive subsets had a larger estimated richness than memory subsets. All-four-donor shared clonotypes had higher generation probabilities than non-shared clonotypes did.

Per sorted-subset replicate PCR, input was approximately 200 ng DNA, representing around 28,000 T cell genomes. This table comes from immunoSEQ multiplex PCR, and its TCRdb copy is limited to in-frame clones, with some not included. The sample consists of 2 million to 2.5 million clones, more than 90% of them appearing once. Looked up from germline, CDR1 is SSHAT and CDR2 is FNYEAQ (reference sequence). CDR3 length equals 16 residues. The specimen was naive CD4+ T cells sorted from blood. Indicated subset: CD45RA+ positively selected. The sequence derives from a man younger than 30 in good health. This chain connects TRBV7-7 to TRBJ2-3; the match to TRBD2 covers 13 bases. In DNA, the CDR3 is TGTGCTAGCAGCCTACTAGCGGGAGGGCCTGGAGATACGCAGTATTTT. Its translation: CASSLLAGGPGDTQYF.